Here is one T cell receptor (beta chain) with its context. The target antigen is unknown. The CDR3 extends over 16 amino acids. Trimming took 5 bases from V and 5 from J; bases not matched to a gene: 9. CDR1 is SGHAT and CDR2 is FQNNGV in the germline V gene. One entry per CDR3 protein results from TCRdb running MiXCR on the reads. The data show roughly 67,000 distinct CDR3 sequences, with 55% to 80% seen just once and around 7.6% held by the top ten. This specimen comes from a study of type 1 regulatory T cells. This sequence joins TRBV11-2 and TRBJ2-7, with TRBD2 identical over 13 bases. Input material: cultured T cells, either the whole culture or a sorted T cell fraction (not recorded which). Subset denoted: Tr1-enriched cell product generated in vitro against host alloantigens. The sequence was obtained from a human donor in good health. DNA of the CDR3: TGTGCCAGCAGCCTGGGACTAGCGGGACCTTCGGACGAGCAGTACTTC. Translating it yields CASSLGLAGPSDEQYF.